This TCR beta chain was recorded in a study of T cells in localized non-small cell lung cancer. Study results and limitations: Uninvolved neighboring lung showed the greatest T cell clonality, exceeding tumor.

This clone is a singleton in its sample. Its antigen is as yet unknown. Germline V gene sequence: CDR1 LNHDA, CDR2 SQIVND (reference sequence). The CDR3 has 12 residues. Trimming cost V 5 bases and J 7 bases, with 12 bases left between them. Using immunoSEQ multiplex PCR, the repertoire was profiled, and TCRdb retains in-frame clones only, with some absent. The table records about 21,000 clones, 70% to 90% of them present only once. Sequenced material: peripheral blood, taken before any cancer treatment. This chain connects TRBV19 to TRBJ2-7; D unresolved. The sequence was collected from a male donor older than 55 with stage I squamous cell lung carcinoma. CDR3: CASSLVNGEQYF. The CDR3, as DNA: TGTGCCAGTAGTCTCGTCAATGGGGAGCAGTACTTC.